This is a list of T cell receptor beta chains from one sample in a study of blood T cell repertoires in COVID-19. TCRdb's copy holds only in-frame clones and misses some; the assay was immunoSEQ multiplex PCR. The repertoire includes a few hundred thousand clones, 92% of them detected once, and about a fifth sits in the top ten. Sequencing was carried out using PBMCs or T cells enriched from blood (not recorded which). The receptors originated from a woman in her 30s who had recovered from COVID-19. CDR3s include the opening cysteine and the closing phenylalanine or tryptophan. The D gene is left open where the match is weak. Expanded clones are given a class, and other clones once, few, many or no size at all.

v_call	clone_size	d_call	j_call	cdr3_aa	cdr3_nt
TRBV2	.	TRBD1	TRBJ1-4	CASRTGFGLEKLFF	TGTGCCAGCAGGACAGGGTTCGGATTAGAAAAACTGTTTTTT
TRBV27	.	TRBD2	TRBJ2-7	CASRSGTSGRREQYF	TGTGCCAGCAGGTCAGGGACTAGCGGGAGGCGCGAGCAGTACTTC
TRBV7-9	.	.	TRBJ1-6	CASSLGTANSPLHF	TGTGCCAGCAGCTTAGGGACAGCCAATTCACCCCTCCACTTT
TRBV5-1	.	.	TRBJ2-7	CASSLAQGGFEQYF	TGCGCCAGCAGCTTGGCCCAGGGTGGATTCGAGCAGTACTTC
TRBV10-1	.	.	TRBJ1-1	CAPRRAPTLNTEAFF	TGCGCCCCAAGGAGGGCACCGACTTTGAACACTGAAGCTTTCTTT
TRBV5-3	.	.	TRBJ2-3	CARSPRTGRWDTQYF	TGTGCCAGAAGCCCCCGGACTGGAAGGTGGGATACGCAGTATTTT
TRBV28	once	.	TRBJ1-2	CASSLVLDLPYGYTF	TGTGCCAGCAGTTTAGTACTGGACTTACCCTATGGCTACACCTTC
TRBV19	.	TRBD1	TRBJ1-1	CASSMGQNYMNTEAFF	TGTGCCAGTAGTATGGGACAGAACTACATGAACACTGAAGCTTTCTTT
TRBV5-4	once	TRBD1	TRBJ2-5	CASSSKTGVAIRETQYF	TGTGCCAGCAGCTCCAAAACAGGGGTTGCGATTCGAGAGACCCAGTACTTC
TRBV7-8	.	.	TRBJ2-7	CASSLEAAYEQYF	TGTGCCAGCAGCTTAGAGGCGGCCTACGAGCAGTACTTC
TRBV28	few	TRBD2	TRBJ2-1	CASSFWGGEQFF	TGTGCCAGCAGTTTTTGGGGGGGTGAGCAGTTCTTC
TRBV30	.	TRBD1	TRBJ2-1	CAWRGTGTNEQFF	TGTGCCTGGAGGGGGACAGGGACCAATGAGCAGTTCTTC
TRBV19	.	.	TRBJ2-5	CASKVSGRQETQYF	TGTGCCAGTAAAGTTAGCGGTAGACAAGAGACCCAGTACTTC
TRBV5-1	.	.	TRBJ1-4	CASSLSHGGEKLFF	TGCGCCAGCAGCTTGTCACACGGCGGGGAAAAACTGTTTTTT
TRBV27	few	TRBD1	TRBJ2-7	CASRTGGTWQYF	TGTGCCAGCAGGACAGGGGGAACATGGCAGTACTTC
TRBV28	.	TRBD1	TRBJ1-2	CASSLPGQGVSNGYTF	TGTGCCAGCAGTCTCCCGGGACAGGGGGTCTCAAATGGCTACACCTTC
TRBV6-5	once	TRBD1	TRBJ1-2	CASSYRDRGFHGYTF	TGTGCCAGCAGTTACCGGGACAGGGGTTTTCATGGCTACACCTTC
TRBV3-1/TRBV3-2	.	TRBD1	TRBJ1-1	CASSLLAGGRYTEAFF	TGTGCCAGCAGCCTCCTGGCAGGGGGTAGATACACTGAAGCTTTCTTT
TRBV28	.	TRBD2	TRBJ2-3	CASGAGETQYF	TGTGCCAGTGGAGCGGGGGAGACGCAGTATTTT
TRBV4-2	.	.	TRBJ2-7	CASSQEGAGTQYEQYF	TGTGCCAGCAGCCAAGAGGGTGCCGGGACACAATACGAGCAGTACTTC
TRBV7-9	.	.	TRBJ1-2	CASSLGTSVGSGYTF	TGTGCCAGCAGCTTGGGGACTTCCGTCGGTAGTGGCTACACCTTC
TRBV11-3	.	.	TRBJ2-3	CASSLAGDTQYF	TGTGCCAGCAGCTTAGCCGGGGATACGCAGTATTTT
TRBV3-1/TRBV3-2	.	TRBD1	TRBJ1-2	CASSQDSTGARGYTF	TGTGCCAGCAGCCAAGATAGTACAGGGGCGAGAGGCTACACCTTC
TRBV27	.	.	TRBJ2-1	CASSSDKSSYNEQFF	TGTGCCAGCAGTTCAGACAAGAGCTCCTACAATGAGCAGTTCTTC
TRBV28	.	.	TRBJ2-7	CASSPQHPTVHEQYF	TGTGCCAGCAGTCCTCAGCACCCGACAGTCCACGAGCAGTACTTC
TRBV27	.	TRBD2	TRBJ2-7	CASSPRAGRWEQYF	TGTGCCAGCAGTCCCCGTGCCGGGAGGTGGGAGCAGTACTTC
TRBV5-4	.	TRBD1	TRBJ2-5	CASSRDRVKTQYF	TGTGCCAGCAGCCGGGACAGGGTAAAGACCCAGTACTTC
TRBV28	.	.	TRBJ1-2	CASSSSNRELYGYTF	TGTGCCAGCAGTTCCTCTAACAGGGAATTGTATGGCTACACCTTC
TRBV6-5	.	.	TRBJ1-2	CASSKVQGYGYTF	TGTGCCAGTTCTAAAGTACAGGGCTATGGCTACACCTTC
TRBV5-1	.	TRBD1	TRBJ1-4	CASSRQGSTNEKLFF	TGCGCCAGCAGCCGACAGGGATCAACTAATGAAAAACTGTTTTTT